Listed below are T cell receptor beta chains from one sample, sequenced in a study of shared clonotypes between healthy human individuals. Data came from immunoSEQ multiplex PCR; TCRdb stores just in-frame clones and leaves some out. Altogether just over 2,000,000 clones are present, 85% to 95% being singletons, with the ten largest covering roughly 0.13%. The specimen sequenced was naive CD4+ T cells sorted from blood. The receptors stem from a man younger than 35 in good health. Each CDR3 is given with its conserved first and last residue. The order of the fields is V gene, D gene, clone size, J gene, CDR3 DNA, CDR3 protein. The D gene is left open where the match is weak. Some rows have no size entry. The others give once, few or many, or a class for an expanded clone.

V: TRBV2
D: -
size: -
J: TRBJ2-7
DNA: TGTGCCAGGAGCGGGCAGAAGAACGAGCAGTACTTC
CDR3: CARSGQKNEQYF

V: TRBV15
D: TRBD1
size: -
J: TRBJ1-5
DNA: TGTGCCACCAGTGGGACAGGGATTTTGAGCAATCAGCCCCAGCATTTT
CDR3: CATSGTGILSNQPQHF

V: TRBV7-9
D: -
size: -
J: TRBJ2-1
DNA: TGTGCCAGCAGCTCCGTCAGAGGCTCCTACAATGAGCAGTTCTTC
CDR3: CASSSVRGSYNEQFF

V: TRBV9
D: -
size: -
J: TRBJ1-1
DNA: TGTGCCAGCAGCCCCGAGGGGGGCACTGAAGCTTTCTTT
CDR3: CASSPEGGTEAFF

V: TRBV2
D: TRBD2
size: -
J: TRBJ2-7
DNA: TGTGCCACCGCGAGCGGGAACTCCTACGAGCAGTACTTC
CDR3: CATASGNSYEQYF

V: TRBV6-5
D: TRBD2
size: -
J: TRBJ2-7
DNA: TGTGCCAGTTTCCGGGGGGCCTACGAGCAGTACTTC
CDR3: CASFRGAYEQYF

V: TRBV6-6
D: TRBD1
size: -
J: TRBJ1-2
DNA: TGTGCCAGCAGGCACCCGGGACAGGGGGCGGGCTACACCTTC
CDR3: CASRHPGQGAGYTF

V: TRBV5-4
D: TRBD2
size: -
J: TRBJ2-5
DNA: TGTGCCAGCAGCCCTAGCGGGCCTCAAGAGACCCAGTACTTC
CDR3: CASSPSGPQETQYF

V: TRBV28
D: TRBD1
size: -
J: TRBJ2-7
DNA: TGTGCCAGCAGTTTAACAGGGGCCTACGAGCAGTACTTC
CDR3: CASSLTGAYEQYF

V: TRBV5-1
D: -
size: few
J: TRBJ1-5
DNA: TGCGCCAGCAGCCGCGAACCCAATCAGCCCCAGCATTTT
CDR3: CASSREPNQPQHF

V: TRBV30
D: -
size: -
J: TRBJ1-1
DNA: TGTGCCTGGAGGAACTGGTTCGAGGGGAAAACTGAAGCTTTCTTT
CDR3: CAWRNWFEGKTEAFF

V: TRBV18
D: TRBD2
size: -
J: TRBJ2-1
DNA: TGTGCCAGCTCACCCCTAGCGGGAGCCCCCAATGAGCAGTTCTTC
CDR3: CASSPLAGAPNEQFF

V: TRBV18
D: -
size: -
J: TRBJ1-2
DNA: TGTGCCAGCTCACCACCGGCAGCGACGACTAACTATGGCTACACCTTC
CDR3: CASSPPAATTNYGYTF

V: TRBV28
D: -
size: -
J: TRBJ2-1
DNA: TGTGCCAGCAGTTTATGGCACAATGAGCAGTTCTTC
CDR3: CASSLWHNEQFF

V: TRBV2
D: TRBD2
size: -
J: TRBJ2-7
DNA: TGTGCCAGCACACGGGGGGGAGGACGAGAAGCCTACGAGCAGTACTTC
CDR3: CASTRGGGREAYEQYF

V: TRBV14
D: -
size: -
J: TRBJ1-2
DNA: TGTGCCAGCAGCCAAGATTTACGTAACTATGGCTGCACCTTC
CDR3: CASSQDLRNYGCTF

V: TRBV10-3
D: -
size: -
J: TRBJ2-7
DNA: TGTGCCATCAGTGAGTCGACGGGTTACGAGCAGTACTTC
CDR3: CAISESTGYEQYF

V: TRBV5-1
D: -
size: -
J: TRBJ1-3
DNA: TGCGCCAGCAGCTTCGGGACACTCGGAAACACCATATATTTT
CDR3: CASSFGTLGNTIYF

V: TRBV4-1
D: TRBD2
size: -
J: TRBJ2-1
DNA: TGCGCCAGCAGCCAAGTAGTTGCGGGAGTGGTTGTGGATGAGCAGTTCTTC
CDR3: CASSQVVAGVVVDEQFF

V: TRBV28
D: -
size: -
J: TRBJ2-7
DNA: TGTGCCAGCAGTTTACTTCGGGAAAGTCACTACGAGCAGTACTTC
CDR3: CASSLLRESHYEQYF

V: TRBV28
D: -
size: once
J: TRBJ1-5
DNA: TGTGCCAGCCTCCAACCGGGGAATCAGCCCCAGCATTTT
CDR3: CASLQPGNQPQHF

V: TRBV6-5
D: -
size: -
J: TRBJ2-5
DNA: TGTGCCAGCAGACCTCAGGGTTCCTTCCAAGAGACCCAGTACTTC
CDR3: CASRPQGSFQETQYF

V: TRBV7-9
D: TRBD2
size: -
J: TRBJ2-7
DNA: TGTGCCAGCAGCTTGGGACTAGCGGTCCACGAGCAGTACTTC
CDR3: CASSLGLAVHEQYF

V: TRBV5-1
D: -
size: -
J: TRBJ2-3
DNA: TGCGCCAGCAGCTTGGACGGTGATACGCAGTATTTT
CDR3: CASSLDGDTQYF

V: TRBV9
D: -
size: many
J: TRBJ2-7
DNA: TGTGCCAGCAGCGTAGGCCCAGGGGAGACCTACGAGCAGTACTTC
CDR3: CASSVGPGETYEQYF

V: TRBV7-2
D: -
size: -
J: TRBJ1-3
DNA: TGTGCCAGCAGCTTAGGTCCGGTGGACTCTGGAAACACCATATATTTT
CDR3: CASSLGPVDSGNTIYF

V: TRBV20-1
D: -
size: -
J: TRBJ2-5
DNA: TGCAGTGCTAGGGCAGGGAATACCCAGTACTTC
CDR3: CSARAGNTQYF

V: TRBV9
D: -
size: -
J: TRBJ2-2
DNA: TGTGCCAGCAGAGCTTCAGGGTTGCAAGCCGGGGAGCTGTTTTTT
CDR3: CASRASGLQAGELFF

V: TRBV11-2
D: -
size: -
J: TRBJ1-4
DNA: TGTGCCAGCAGCGCACGGACATTCTCTAATGAAAAACTGTTTTTT
CDR3: CASSARTFSNEKLFF

V: TRBV7-7
D: -
size: -
J: TRBJ2-2
DNA: TGTGCTAGCAGCTTAGGTCCCCTAGGCACCGGGGAGCTGTTTTTT
CDR3: CASSLGPLGTGELFF

V: TRBV28
D: TRBD2
size: -
J: TRBJ2-3
DNA: TGTGCCAGCAGTCGACTAGCGGGTTACACAGATACGCAGTATTTT
CDR3: CASSRLAGYTDTQYF

V: TRBV29-1
D: -
size: -
J: TRBJ1-1
DNA: TGCAGCGTTGAGAGGAGATTGAACACTGAAGCTTTCTTT
CDR3: CSVERRLNTEAFF

V: TRBV28
D: TRBD1
size: -
J: TRBJ1-2
DNA: TGTGCCAGCAGGACACAGGGGTCCGCGAATAACTATGGCTACACCTTC
CDR3: CASRTQGSANNYGYTF

V: TRBV23-1
D: -
size: -
J: TRBJ2-7
DNA: TGCGCCAGCAGTCAATTCCCAGGGGAAAAGGACGCCGGCTACGAGCAGTACTTC
CDR3: CASSQFPGEKDAGYEQYF

V: TRBV27
D: -
size: -
J: TRBJ1-2
DNA: TGTGCCAGCAGTTTATCGGACGGAGGCGGGGCAGGGCGCTATGGCTACACCTTC
CDR3: CASSLSDGGGAGRYGYTF

V: TRBV7-9
D: TRBD2
size: -
J: TRBJ2-1
DNA: TGTGCCAGCAGCCCACCTAGTCTAGCGGGGGGCTTGAATGAGCAGTTCTTC
CDR3: CASSPPSLAGGLNEQFF

V: TRBV18
D: -
size: -
J: TRBJ2-4
DNA: TGTGCCAGCTCACCACCGGCCAAAAACATTCAGTACTTC
CDR3: CASSPPAKNIQYF

V: TRBV21-1
D: -
size: -
J: TRBJ2-7
DNA: TGTGCCAGCAGCAGACTGGACAGCTACTACGAGCAGTACTTC
CDR3: CASSRLDSYYEQYF

V: TRBV19
D: -
size: -
J: TRBJ1-1
DNA: TGTGCCAGTAGGACCTCCGGGGGTGGGACTGAAGCTTTCTTT
CDR3: CASRTSGGGTEAFF

V: TRBV29-1
D: -
size: -
J: TRBJ2-7
DNA: TGCAGCCCCGGCGGATGGGGACTCCCCGTGGACGAGCAGTACTTC
CDR3: CSPGGWGLPVDEQYF

V: TRBV27
D: -
size: once
J: TRBJ1-6
DNA: TGTGCCAGCAGCTCACTGTGGGGTTCACCCCTCCACTTT
CDR3: CASSSLWGSPLHF

V: TRBV6-1
D: TRBD2
size: -
J: TRBJ2-7
DNA: TGTGCCAGCCGGGATCTAGCGGGGGGGCGAGAGCAGTACTTC
CDR3: CASRDLAGGREQYF